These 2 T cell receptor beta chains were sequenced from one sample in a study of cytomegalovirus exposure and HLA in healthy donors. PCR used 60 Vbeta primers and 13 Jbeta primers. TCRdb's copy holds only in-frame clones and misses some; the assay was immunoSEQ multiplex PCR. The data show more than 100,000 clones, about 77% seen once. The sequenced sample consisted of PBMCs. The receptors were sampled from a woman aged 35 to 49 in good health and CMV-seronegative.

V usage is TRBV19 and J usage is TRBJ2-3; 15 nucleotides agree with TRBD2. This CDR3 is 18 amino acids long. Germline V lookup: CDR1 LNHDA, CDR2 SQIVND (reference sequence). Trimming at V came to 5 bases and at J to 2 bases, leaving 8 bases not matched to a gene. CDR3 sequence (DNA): TGTGCCAGTAGTCCCGGACTAGCGGGGGGGGCCACCACAGATACGCAGTATTTT. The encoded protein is CASSPGLAGGATTDTQYF.

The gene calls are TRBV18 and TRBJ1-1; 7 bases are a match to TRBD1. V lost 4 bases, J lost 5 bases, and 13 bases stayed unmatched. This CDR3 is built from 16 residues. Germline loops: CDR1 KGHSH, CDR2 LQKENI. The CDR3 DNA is TGTGCCAGCTCACGAGTAATACAGGGGAGTGGTACTGAAGCTTTCTTT. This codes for CASSRVIQGSGTEAFF. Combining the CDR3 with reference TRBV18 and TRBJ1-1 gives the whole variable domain NAGVMQNPRHLVRRRGQEARLRCSPMKGHSHVYWYRQLPEEGLKFMVYLQKENIIDESGMPKERFSAEFPKEGPSILRIQQVVRGDSAAYFCASSRVIQGSGTEAFFGQGTRLTVV.